This is a list of T cell receptor beta chains from one sample in a study of T cells in Graves' hyperthyroidism and ophthalmopathy. TCRdb reprocessed the multiplex PCR reads with MiXCR, giving one entry per CDR3 protein. Altogether hundreds of thousands of distinct CDR3 sequences are present, roughly 40% being singletons, with the ten largest covering over 8%. The sequenced material came from blood. Receptor source: a man younger than 35 with Graves' hyperthyroidism. Both conserved end residues are part of each CDR3. The D gene is left open where the match is weak. The size field is filled for only some rows; it gives once, few, many or a size class.

cdr3_length d_call j_call clone_size v_call cdr3_nt cdr3_aa
14 . TRBJ2-2 many TRBV24-1 TGTGCCACCAGTGAGCCTAGCCGCGCCGGGGAGCTGTTTTTT CATSEPSRAGELFF
17 TRBD1 TRBJ2-5 . TRBV7-8 TGTGCCAGCATGCTGCGCTGGGACAGGCCTTACGGGGAGACCCAGTACTTC CASMLRWDRPYGETQYF
15 . TRBJ2-5 . TRBV11-2 TGTGCCAGCAGCGGCCGACTAGGCGGACAAGAGACCCAGTACTTC CASSGRLGGQETQYF
13 TRBD1 TRBJ2-7 many TRBV29-1 TGCAGCGCCGGACAGGGGCCTGCCTACGAGCAGTACTTC CSAGQGPAYEQYF
14 TRBD1 TRBJ2-7 . TRBV10-3 TGTGCCATCAGGCCACAGGGGCCCCCCTACGAGCAGTACTTC CAIRPQGPPYEQYF
15 TRBD1 TRBJ1-1 . TRBV2 TGTGCCAGCACCCAAATGGGACAGGGAGGAACTGAAGCTTTCTTT CASTQMGQGGTEAFF
13 TRBD1 TRBJ2-5 . TRBV12-3/TRBV12-4 TGTGCCAGCCGACAGGGAGCCCAAGAGACCCAGTACTTC CASRQGAQETQYF
14 TRBD1 TRBJ2-7 . TRBV12-3/TRBV12-4 TGTGCCAGCAGTCCGACAGGGTTTTCCTACGAGCAGTACTTC CASSPTGFSYEQYF
13 . TRBJ1-1 many TRBV15 TGTGCCACCAGGGAGGACCCCTTGGGTGAAGCTTTCTTT CATREDPLGEAFF
14 TRBD1 TRBJ2-5 . TRBV2 TGTGCCAGCAATAGACAGGGGGCAGGTGAGACCCAGTACTTC CASNRQGAGETQYF
14 . TRBJ2-7 . TRBV10-3 TGTGCCATCAGTGCCCCTGGGATAGCCTACGAGCAGTACTTC CAISAPGIAYEQYF
16 TRBD1 TRBJ1-5 . TRBV6-1 TGTGCCAGCAGTGACGGGACAGGGGATAGCAATCAGCCCCAGCATTTT CASSDGTGDSNQPQHF
16 . TRBJ2-7 . TRBV19 TGTGCCAGCAGTCAAACCCTGGACACTGCGCTTTACGAGCAGTACTTC CASSQTLDTALYEQYF
15 . TRBJ2-7 many TRBV5-1 TGTGCCAGCAGCTTAGGGACCGCTAGCTCCTACGAGCAGTACTTC CASSLGTASSYEQYF